Following are 16 T cell receptor beta chains from one sample sequenced in a study of T cells in localized non-small cell lung cancer. Assay used: immunoSEQ multiplex PCR; TCRdb lists only in-frame clones, some missing. The data show tens of thousands of clones, about 90% seen once. This material consisted of peripheral blood, taken before any cancer treatment. The source of these receptors is a man aged 40 to 70 with stage I squamous cell lung carcinoma.

The V call is TRBV18, the J call TRBJ1-3, with a tentative D call TRBD1 (5 bases). Trimming left V 3 bases short and J 4 bases short, with 10 bases between. The CDR3 loop spans 14 amino acids. Germline CDR1 is KGHSH and CDR2 is LQKENI. CDR3 DNA: TGTGCCAGCTCACCCCAGGGATCCGGAAACACCATATATTTT. Residues: CASSPQGSGNTIYF.

The CDR3 DNA sequence: TGTGCCAGCAGGAAAAATCACGGGGCGGGAGGGGTCTACAATGAGCAGTTCTTC. Its protein is CASRKNHGAGGVYNEQFF. The chain is built from TRBV21-1 and TRBJ2-1; the table gives TRBD2 as D, unverified against the DNA. TRBV21-1 is labeled a pseudogene. CDR3 size: 18 residues.

The J gene is TRBJ1-4, the V gene TRBV5-6; no firm D call. The CDR3 consists of 11 residues. CDR1 and CDR2 from the germline V gene are SGHDT and YYEEEE. Trimming pared 2 bases from V and 4 bases from J, leaving 0 bases between. The CDR3 loop reads CASSFNEKLFF. The CDR3 DNA follows: TGTGCCAGCAGCTTTAATGAAAAACTGTTTTTT.

V and J are TRBV6-5 and TRBJ1-2; D not certain. CDR1 and CDR2 (germline): MNHEY, SVGAGI. The CDR3 totals 15 residues. V was shortened by 0 bases and J by 4 bases, with 12 bases between the two germline ends. CDR3 nucleotide sequence: TGTGCCAGCAGTTACTCGAACGGAGAATCCTATGGCTACACCTTC. Translating it yields CASSYSNGESYGYTF.

This chain links TRBV25-1 with TRBJ2-7; 11 bases line up with TRBD2. This CDR3 comprises 15 residues. J lost 4 bases, V lost 3 bases, and 5 bases had no gene match. Germline-derived CDR1 and CDR2 are MGHDK and SYGVNS. CDR3 in amino acids: CASSDRASGRYEQYF. In DNA form, the CDR3 reads TGTGCCAGCAGTGATAGGGCTAGCGGGAGGTACGAGCAGTACTTC.

Only one count was recorded for this clone. The gene calls are TRBV5-4 and TRBJ1-3; D possibly corresponds to TRBD1 (5 bases). The germline gives CDR1 SGHNT, CDR2 YYREEE (reference sequence). The CDR3 totals 15 residues. Trimming stripped 4 bases from V and 0 bases from J, with 11 bases between. CDR3 amino acids: CASSEGTTSGNTIYF. The CDR3 DNA follows: TGTGCCAGCAGCGAGGGGACCACCTCTGGAAACACCATATATTTT.

V is TRBV29-1 and J is TRBJ1-1; 10 bases map to TRBD1. CDR1 and CDR2 (germline): SQVTM, ANQGSEA. The CDR3 has 13 amino acids. The J segment lost 3 bases and the V segment lost 7 bases, leaving 5 bases of the junction unmatched. The chain's CDR3 is CSAGTGVDTEAFF. The CDR3 DNA reads TGCAGCGCCGGGACAGGGGTGGACACTGAAGCTTTCTTT.

This clone appeared once. The V gene is TRBV7-3, the J gene TRBJ2-1; D may correspond to TRBD1 or TRBD2 (5 bases each). Germline V gene data show CDR1 as SGHTA and CDR2 as FQGTGA. Trimming left V 4 bases short and J 0 bases short, with 10 bases between. There are 15 residues in the CDR3. This CDR3 reads CASSSPGTSYNEQFF. The CDR3 bases are TGTGCCAGCAGCTCCCCCGGGACCTCCTACAATGAGCAGTTCTTC.

This sequence joins TRBV4-2 and TRBJ1-1; D perhaps matches TRBD1 (5 bases). The germline V gene encodes CDR1 LGHNA and CDR2 YNFKEQ. The CDR3 loop spans 14 amino acids. Trimming shortened V by 2 bases and J by 6 bases, and 13 bases separated the two germline ends. The CDR3 loop is CASSQTQGVAEAFF. In DNA, the CDR3 is TGTGCCAGCAGCCAAACGCAGGGCGTCGCTGAAGCTTTCTTT.

V and J are TRBV5-4 and TRBJ2-7, with a possible D match to TRBD1 (6 bases). Per germline, CDR1 SGHNT and CDR2 YYREEE (reference sequence). The CDR3 extends over 15 amino acids. Trimming took 4 bases from V and 1 from J, leaving 15 bases between them. The CDR3: CASSPGTTLSYEQYF. CDR3 sequence (DNA): TGTGCCAGCAGCCCCGGGACAACCTTATCCTACGAGCAGTACTTC. Based on the CDR3 plus reference TRBV5-4 and TRBJ2-7, the full variable domain is ETGVTQSPTHLIKTRGQQVTLRCSSQSGHNTVSWYQQALGQGPQFIFQYYREEENGRGNFPPRFSGLQFPNYSSELNVNALELDDSALYLCASSPGTTLSYEQYFGPGTRLTVT.

This chain uses TRBV5-1 with TRBJ2-1; 8 bases are shared with TRBD2. The V segment lost 5 bases and the J segment 5 bases; nucleotides outside the gene matches: 9. There are 15 residues in the CDR3. CDR1 SGHRS and CDR2 YFSETQ come from the germline V gene. CDR3 sequence (DNA): TGCGCCAGCAGTCGTGGGGCGGGAGGAGACAATGAGCAGTTCTTC. Residues: CASSRGAGGDNEQFF.

The chain combines TRBV9 with TRBJ2-5; TRBD2 matches 11 bases. The CDR3 covers 15 residues. The V gene end was trimmed by 4 bases and the J gene end by 5 bases; junction bases not matched to a gene: 7. Germline V CDR1 and CDR2: SGDLS, YYNGEE. DNA of the CDR3: TGTGCCAGCAGCTATCCTAGCGGGGGGATGGAGACCCAGTACTTC. This encodes CASSYPSGGMETQYF.

The chain carries TRBV15 and TRBJ1-3, with D uncertain. The CDR3 has 15 amino acids. CDR1 LNHNV and CDR2 YYDKDF come from the germline V gene (reference sequence). V lost 0 bases and J lost 1, with 7 bases in between. The CDR3 protein is CATSREAVSGNTIYF. The CDR3 DNA reads TGTGCCACCAGCAGAGAGGCAGTATCTGGAAACACCATATATTTT.

The CDR3 loop is CASSTPGLDYEQYF. Here the CDR3 DNA reads TGTGCCAGCAGTACCCCGGGACTCGACTACGAGCAGTACTTC. This chain uses TRBV6-5 with TRBJ2-7; possible D gene TRBD2, 6 bases. Germline V gene data show CDR1 as MNHEY and CDR2 as SVGAGI. V dropped 5 bases and J dropped 3 bases, with 14 bases sitting between them. There are 14 residues in the CDR3.

V and J are TRBV10-2 and TRBJ2-1; TRBD1 might be the D (6 bases). CDR3 length equals 15 residues. Trimming stripped 6 bases from V and 0 bases from J, with 12 bases between. Germline V gene data show CDR1 as WSHSY and CDR2 as SAAADI. CDR3 sequence (DNA): TGCGCCAGCAGGCGACAGGAGAGCTCCTACAATGAGCAGTTCTTC. This gives the protein CASRRQESSYNEQFF.

This clone appeared a few times. This sequence joins TRBV19 and TRBJ2-6; no reliable D call. V was trimmed by 3 bases and J by 2 bases, leaving 8 bases between them. The length of the CDR3 is 15 residues. Germline values: CDR1 LNHDA, CDR2 SQIVND (reference sequence). CDR3 DNA: TGTGCCAGTAGTATGGGTAGGGCTGGGGCCAACGTCCTGACTTTC. It codes for CASSMGRAGANVLTF. Supplemented by reference TRBV19 and TRBJ2-6, the full variable domain reads DGGITQSPKYLFRKEGQNVTLSCEQNLNHDAMYWYRQDPGQGLRLIYYSQIVNDFQKGDIAEGYSVSREKKESFPLTVTSAQKNPTAFYLCASSMGRAGANVLTFGAGSRLTVL.